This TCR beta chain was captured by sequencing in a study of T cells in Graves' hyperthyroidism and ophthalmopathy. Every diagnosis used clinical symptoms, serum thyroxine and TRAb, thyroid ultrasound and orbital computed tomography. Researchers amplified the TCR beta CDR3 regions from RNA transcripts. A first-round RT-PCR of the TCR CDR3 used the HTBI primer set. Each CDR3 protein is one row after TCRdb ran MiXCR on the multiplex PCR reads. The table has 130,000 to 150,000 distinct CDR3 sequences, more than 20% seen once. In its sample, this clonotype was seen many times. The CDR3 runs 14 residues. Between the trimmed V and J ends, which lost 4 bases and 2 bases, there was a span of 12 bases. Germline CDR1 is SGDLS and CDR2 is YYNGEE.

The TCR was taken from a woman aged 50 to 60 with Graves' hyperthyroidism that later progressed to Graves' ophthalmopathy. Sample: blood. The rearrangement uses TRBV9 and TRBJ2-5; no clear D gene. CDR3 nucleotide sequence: TGTGCCAGCAGCCCCCGCCAGGAGCAAGAGACCCAGTACTTC. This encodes CASSPRQEQETQYF.